This T cell receptor (beta chain) comes out of a study of T cell responses to AZD1222 COVID-19 vaccine. The overall study: Pooling was applied to second doses at about 4 or about 12 weeks.

The data were produced by immunoSEQ multiplex PCR, yet TCRdb's version contains in-frame clones alone and is incomplete. This sample yields some 180,000 clones, of which 70% to 90% are seen a single time; roughly 6.5% belongs to the top ten. V was cut by 4 bases and J by 0 bases, with 12 bases left in between. CDR1 and CDR2 from the germline V gene are SGHTA and FQGNSA. CDR3 length: 15 residues. Findings and limits, study-wide: Baseline antibody screening turned up just a handful of seropositive AZD1222 recipients.

On this clone: Its specificity is not known.

The rearrangement links TRBV7-2 to TRBJ1-1; tentative D call: TRBD1 (6 bases). This TCR came from an adult in good health. The starting material was peripheral blood, obtained on day 0 of AZD1222 vaccination. The CDR3 DNA is TGTGCCAGCAGCTCCAGGGGCAGGGTGAACACTGAAGCTTTCTTT. Translated: CASSSRGRVNTEAFF.